Following are 24 T cell receptor beta chains from one sample sequenced in a study of OX40 agonist ivuxolimab in advanced cancers. Method: immunoSEQ multiplex PCR; TCRdb's copy keeps in-frame clones and lacks some. The sample has 70,000 to 80,000 clones, about 94% seen once; the top ten hold roughly 14%. The input for sequencing was CD4+ or CD8+ T cells sorted from blood, taken in a trial of the OX40 agonist ivuxolimab. The receptors here all came from an adult with an advanced solid tumor such as melanoma, head and neck, liver or kidney cancer.

The chain couples TRBV9 to TRBJ2-7; 8 bases are a match to TRBD2. Germline lookup yields CDR1 SGDLS and CDR2 YYNGEE. The CDR3 is 15 residues long. With V trimmed by 2 bases and J by 0 bases, 4 bases remained unmatched. The CDR3 bases are TGTGCCAGCAGCGTTAGCGGGGCCTTCTCCTACGAGCAGTACTTC. This gives the protein CASSVSGAFSYEQYF.

The chain is built from TRBV4-1 and TRBJ2-3, with D possibly matching TRBD2 (7 bases). With 0 bases removed from V and 5 bases from J, the gap between germline ends came to 12 bases. The germline gives CDR1 MGHRA, CDR2 YSYEKL. The CDR3 spans 15 residues. The DNA of the CDR3 is TGCGCCAGCAGCCAAGAGCGGGGGCAAGTAGATACGCAGTATTTT. This sequence encodes CASSQERGQVDTQYF.

The chain is built from TRBV27 and TRBJ2-2; 10 bases map to TRBD1. CDR1 and CDR2 from the germline V gene are MNHEY and SMNVEV (reference sequence). J gave up 6 bases and V 4 bases, and 14 bases lay outside the gene matches. The CDR3 is 18 residues long. CDR3 residues: CASSYFDRGRISSGELFF. CDR3 coding DNA: TGTGCCAGCAGTTACTTCGACAGGGGGCGTATCTCGTCCGGGGAGCTGTTTTTT.

V gene TRBV30 combines with J gene TRBJ2-5, with D unresolved. The germline gives CDR1 GTSNPN, CDR2 SVGIG (reference sequence). With 1 base removed from V and 5 bases from J, the gap between germline ends came to 8 bases. This CDR3 spans 12 amino acids. This CDR3 is CAWSGPTETQYF. In DNA form, the CDR3 reads TGTGCCTGGAGTGGTCCAACGGAGACCCAGTACTTC.

V gene TRBV9 combines with J gene TRBJ2-7; 7 bases are shared with TRBD1. This CDR3 is 14 amino acids long. The V and J ends lost 4 bases and 4 bases, in that order; junction bases with no gene match: 8. CDR1 and CDR2 from the germline V gene are SGDLS and YYNGEE. CDR3 residues: CASSLRQGQYEQYF. The DNA for the CDR3 is TGTGCCAGCAGCCTCAGACAGGGACAGTACGAGCAGTACTTC.

J is TRBJ2-7 and V is TRBV4-3; D is uncertain. V lost 0 bases to trimming and J lost 2 bases, with 11 bases between them. Germline V gives CDR1 LGHNA, CDR2 YSLEER. This CDR3 region has 15 residues. The CDR3, as DNA: TGCGCCAGCAGCCAAGAGCGGCAGGCCACCTACGAGCAGTACTTC. Protein product: CASSQERQATYEQYF.

This chain links TRBV19 with TRBJ2-7, with D perhaps being TRBD1 or TRBD2 (5 bases each). V lost 11 bases and J 0 bases, leaving 11 bases between the germline ends. The CDR3 is 12 residues long. Germline-derived CDR1 and CDR2 are LNHDA and SQIVND (reference sequence). The CDR3 region is CASVGVSYEQYF. Here the CDR3 DNA reads TGTGCCTCCGTGGGGGTCTCCTACGAGCAGTACTTC.

DNA for the CDR3: TGCAGCGTTGTCCAGGGGGCGCGAAGAACTGAAGCTTTCTTT. It encodes CSVVQGARRTEAFF. This chain uses TRBV29-1 with TRBJ1-1; 8 nucleotides line up with TRBD1. Germline CDR1 reads SQVTM; CDR2 reads ANQGSEA. V dropped 4 bases and J dropped 5; count of bases not matched to a gene: 9. The CDR3 spans 14 residues.

This clone was counted only a few times. This chain uses TRBV7-6 with TRBJ2-7, with 9 bases matching TRBD1. CDR1 and CDR2 (germline): SGHVS, FNYEAQ. The CDR3 length is 16 residues. V was pared by 5 bases and J by 5 bases, with 13 bases of the junction left unmatched. CDR3 protein: CASSATPGQGGDEQYF. The CDR3 DNA sequence: TGTGCCAGCAGCGCGACTCCGGGACAGGGAGGGGACGAGCAGTACTTC.

This rearrangement joins TRBV4-1 to TRBJ1-2, with D possibly TRBD1 on 6 matching bases. CDR3 length: 13 amino acids. The germline V gene has CDR1 MGHRA and CDR2 YSYEKL. Trimming removed 4 bases from V and 6 bases from J, with 12 bases in between. The CDR3 DNA reads TGCGCCAGCAGCCTAGGGACACGAAATGGCTACACCTTC. Its translation: CASSLGTRNGYTF.

The V and J genes are TRBV29-1 and TRBJ2-1, with D possibly called TRBD1 or TRBD2 (6 bases each). The V end lost 5 bases, the J end lost 4 bases, and 12 bases lay between the germline ends. Germline V lookup: CDR1 SQVTM, CDR2 ANQGSEA. The CDR3 length is 13 residues. Here the CDR3 DNA reads TGCAGCGTTCCCCGGGGGCTTTACAATGAGCAGTTCTTC. Protein product: CSVPRGLYNEQFF.

The V gene is TRBV7-9, the J gene TRBJ2-3; TRBD1 is a possible D gene (5 bases). The CDR3 loop spans 12 amino acids. Germline V gives CDR1 SEHNR, CDR2 FQNEAQ (reference sequence). CDR3 loop: CASFDRPDTQYF. In nucleotides, the CDR3 is TGTGCTTCATTCGACAGACCAGATACGCAGTATTTT.

The chain is built from TRBV10-2 and TRBJ2-7; possible D gene TRBD2, 5 bases. V shed 0 bases and J shed 4 bases, with 13 bases lying between them. The length of the CDR3 is 15 residues. From germline, CDR1 is WSHSY and CDR2 SAAADI. CDR3 nucleotide sequence: TGCGCCAGCAGTGAGTCTTCGGACTCTGGTTACGAGCAGTACTTC. This sequence encodes CASSESSDSGYEQYF.

The chain employs TRBV4-1 and TRBJ2-7, with D possibly being TRBD2 (6 bases). Germline V lookup: CDR1 MGHRA, CDR2 YSYEKL. The CDR3 totals 15 residues. The V end was cut by 0 bases, the J end by 3 bases, with 12 bases between. The CDR3 sequence is CASSQETPGVYEQYF. The CDR3 DNA is TGCGCCAGCAGCCAAGAGACCCCGGGGGTCTACGAGCAGTACTTC.

The chain couples TRBV19 to TRBJ2-7; 8 positions match TRBD1. CDR3 size: 15 residues. Germline V gene sequence: CDR1 LNHDA, CDR2 SQIVND (reference sequence). The J segment lost 0 bases and the V segment lost 5 bases, leaving 6 bases of the junction unmatched. CDR3 sequence: CASSHATGDSYEQYF. CDR3 sequence (DNA): TGTGCCAGTAGTCACGCGACAGGGGACTCCTACGAGCAGTACTTC. Using reference TRBV19 and TRBJ2-7 for the parts outside the CDR3, the full variable domain is DGGITQSPKYLFRKEGQNVTLSCEQNLNHDAMYWYRQDPGQGLRLIYYSQIVNDFQKGDIAEGYSVSREKKESFPLTVTSAQKNPTAFYLCASSHATGDSYEQYFGPGTRLTVT.

This CDR3 is CASSLAGQGSALYGYTF. CDR3 in DNA: TGTGCCAGCAGCTTAGCGGGGCAGGGCTCGGCCCTCTATGGCTACACCTTC. V is TRBV7-9 and J is TRBJ1-2, with TRBD1 as a possible D gene (5 bases). The germline V and J ends were trimmed by 0 bases and 4 bases, with 18 bases remaining between them. Germline lookup yields CDR1 SEHNR and CDR2 FQNEAQ (reference sequence). This CDR3 region has 17 residues.

The chain has TRBV28 and TRBJ2-7; TRBD1 matches 9 bases. CDR1 and CDR2 from the germline V gene are MDHEN and SYDVKM. J was trimmed by 3 bases and V by 6 bases; bases with no gene match: 15. The CDR3 contains 17 residues. CDR3 in amino acids: CASSPNWDRAGYYEQYF. Written as DNA, the CDR3 is TGTGCCAGCAGCCCTAATTGGGACAGGGCTGGGTACTACGAGCAGTACTTC.

V gene TRBV10-2 combines with J gene TRBJ2-2; D is perhaps TRBD1 (6 bases). The V gene's germline CDR1 is WSHSY and CDR2 SAAADI. This CDR3 contains 17 residues. V lost 2 bases and J lost 1, with 14 bases in between. CDR3 nucleotides: TGCGCCAGCAGTGAGACCGTCGGGACACGGAACACCGGGGAGCTGTTTTTT. Protein sequence: CASSETVGTRNTGELFF.

This clone was observed a single time. The chain employs TRBV19 and TRBJ2-1; D remains unclear. This CDR3 comprises 14 residues. Germline V gene sequence: CDR1 LNHDA, CDR2 SQIVND (reference sequence). The V gene lost 9 bases and the J gene lost 4 bases, with 16 bases spanning the gap. The CDR3 is CASHSIGFYNEQFF. CDR3 nucleotide sequence: TGTGCCAGCCATAGTATTGGCTTTTACAATGAGCAGTTCTTC.

This clone was picked up a small number of times. The chain is built from TRBV27 and TRBJ2-7; 10 bases fit TRBD1. The V gene's germline CDR1 is MNHEY and CDR2 SMNVEV (reference sequence). Trimming cost V 1 base and J 5 bases; bases outside gene matches: 2. This CDR3 has 14 amino acids. CDR3 in amino acids: CASSLLGTGDEQYF. CDR3 nucleotides: TGTGCCAGCAGTTTATTGGGGACAGGGGACGAGCAGTACTTC.

This rearrangement joins TRBV7-9 to TRBJ2-5; 8 bases match TRBD1. Germline assignment: CDR1 SEHNR and CDR2 FQNEAQ (reference sequence). The V gene end was trimmed by 8 bases and the J gene end by 3 bases; junction bases not matched to a gene: 11. The CDR3 has 15 amino acids. The CDR3 sequence: CASLLQGAPEETQYF. CDR3 bases: TGTGCCAGCTTACTGCAGGGGGCGCCTGAAGAGACCCAGTACTTC.

V usage is TRBV12-5 and J usage is TRBJ1-1; a weak D match, TRBD1 (6 bases). The germline gives CDR1 LGHNT, CDR2 FRNRAP. Trimming removed 3 bases from V and 1 base from J, with 18 bases in between. This CDR3 spans 17 amino acids. This CDR3 is CASGFIIPGQENTEAFF. CDR3 nucleotides: TGTGCTAGTGGTTTTATTATACCGGGACAAGAGAACACTGAAGCTTTCTTT.

J is TRBJ1-5 and V is TRBV6-5; D gene ambiguous. Trimming removed 2 bases at V and 6 bases at J, with 11 bases between. This CDR3 is built from 14 residues. Germline loops: CDR1 MNHEY, CDR2 SVGAGI. CDR3 protein: CASSYGEGGQPQHF. In DNA form, the CDR3 reads TGTGCCAGCAGTTACGGGGAGGGCGGTCAGCCCCAGCATTTT.

V and J are TRBV28 and TRBJ2-5; tentatively, D is TRBD1 or TRBD2 (5 bases each). Germline V gene data show CDR1 as MDHEN and CDR2 as SYDVKM. V lost 2 bases and J 3 bases, leaving 10 bases between the germline ends. The CDR3 consists of 14 residues. The CDR3 loop is CASSLPGTEETQYF. CDR3 DNA: TGTGCCAGCAGTTTACCCGGGACCGAAGAGACCCAGTACTTC. Variable domain in full (rest from reference TRBV28 and TRBJ2-5): DVKVTQSSRYLVKRTGEKVFLECVQDMDHENMFWYRQDPGLGLRLIYFSYDVKMKEKGDIPEGYSVSREKKERFSLILESASTNQTSMYLCASSLPGTEETQYFGPGTRLLVL.